A single sample gave rise to the 25 T cell receptor beta chains below, sequenced in a study of early stage breast cancer tumors. Generated by immunoSEQ multiplex PCR, the TCRdb table keeps only in-frame clones and is missing some. Found here are around 71,000 clones, roughly three quarters of them singletons; the top ten hold 3.5%. Sequencing was done on a sample of blood. Every receptor here comes from a person aged 55 to 75 with breast cancer.

The J gene is TRBJ2-3, the V gene TRBV5-1; D remains ambiguous. V was pared by 4 bases and J by 0 bases, with 18 bases between. Germline V gene data show CDR1 as SGHRS and CDR2 as YFSETQ. The CDR3 consists of 17 residues. The CDR3 DNA is TGCGCCAGCAGCGTTCTTGGTGCGACCGCTAGCACAGATACGCAGTATTTT. Amino acids: CASSVLGATASTDTQYF.

J is TRBJ2-1 and V is TRBV7-2; 9 nucleotides match TRBD2. The CDR3 length is 16 residues. V gave up 6 bases and J gave up 2 bases; unmatched junction bases: 8. Germline CDR1 is SGHTA and CDR2 is FQGNSA. The CDR3 loop reads CASRLRGGRPYNEQFF. The CDR3 bases are TGTGCCAGCAGATTGCGGGGGGGCCGCCCCTACAATGAGCAGTTCTTC.

The chain joins TRBV5-1 to TRBJ1-5, with 8 bases matching TRBD1. Germline CDR1 is SGHRS and CDR2 is YFSETQ. This CDR3 is 20 amino acids long. V lost 4 bases to trimming and J lost 0 bases; unmatched junction nucleotides: 18. CDR3 loop: CASSGPPRGPEPYSNQPQHF. Here the CDR3 DNA reads TGCGCCAGCAGCGGTCCACCCAGGGGGCCCGAACCTTATAGCAATCAGCCCCAGCATTTT.

V and J are TRBV2 and TRBJ2-7, with TRBD1 matching 10 bases. The V segment lost 10 bases and the J segment 5 bases; nucleotides outside the gene matches: 5. The CDR3 consists of 12 residues. Germline V gene lookup returns CDR1 SNHLY and CDR2 FYNNEI. CDR3 sequence reads: CAKGTGANEQYF. CDR3 DNA sequence: TGTGCCAAGGGGACAGGGGCCAACGAGCAGTACTTC.

The chain couples TRBV5-4 to TRBJ2-5, with 7 nucleotides matching TRBD1. V gave up 3 bases and J gave up 4 bases; unmatched junction bases: 3. The germline V gene has CDR1 SGHNT and CDR2 YYREEE (reference sequence). This CDR3 has 13 amino acids. Here the CDR3 reads CASSYRGGETQYF. The CDR3 bases are TGTGCCAGCAGCTACAGGGGCGGAGAGACCCAGTACTTC.

The chain carries TRBV5-1 and TRBJ2-3; tentatively, D is TRBD2 (5 bases). V was pared by 3 bases and J by 5 bases, with 10 bases between. Germline V gene lookup returns CDR1 SGHRS and CDR2 YFSETQ. This CDR3 comprises 13 residues. The CDR3 DNA reads TGCGCCAGCAGCTCGGGGTCCGGAGATACGCAGTATTTT. This codes for CASSSGSGDTQYF.

This clone was seen a single time. The chain recombines TRBV6-4 with TRBJ2-6, with D maybe TRBD2 (5 bases). Trimming took off 8 bases at V and 0 bases at J, with 5 bases between the two ends. Germline V CDR1 and CDR2: MRHNA, SNTAGT. The CDR3 is 13 amino acids. CDR3 DNA sequence: TGTGCCAGCGGGAGCTCTGGGGCCAACGTCCTGACTTTC. Encoded protein: CASGSSGANVLTF.

The J gene is TRBJ1-2, the V gene TRBV7-3, with D possibly TRBD1 on 5 matching bases. CDR3 length equals 14 residues. Trimming removed 5 bases from V and 6 bases from J, with 16 bases in between. Germline assignment: CDR1 SGHTA and CDR2 FQGTGA. CDR3 nucleotide sequence: TGTGCCAGCAGCACGGGACCGAATGTTAATGGCTACACCTTC. It codes for CASSTGPNVNGYTF.

The rearrangement links TRBV5-1 to TRBJ2-7; the D call may be TRBD1 or TRBD2 (5 bases each). This CDR3 is 12 amino acids long. Germline loops: CDR1 SGHRS, CDR2 YFSETQ. The V end lost 9 bases, the J end lost 4 bases, and 14 bases lay between the germline ends. DNA of the CDR3: TGCGCCAACAGGAGGAGCAATTACGAGCAGTACTTC. Protein sequence: CANRRSNYEQYF.

About this clone: In the same sample, other DNA sequences code for this CDR3. As DNA, the CDR3 is TGTGCCAGCAGCTTGGCCGGGTCCTACGAGCAGTACTTC. It translates to CASSLAGSYEQYF. The V gene is TRBV5-4, the J gene TRBJ2-7; D is ambiguous. CDR1 is SGHNT, CDR2 YYREEE, per germline (reference sequence). Trimming removed 0 bases at V and 1 base at J, with 5 bases between. The CDR3 is 13 residues long.

The V call is TRBV7-3, the J call TRBJ2-2; D ambiguous. With 5 bases removed from V and 6 bases from J, the gap between germline ends came to 19 bases. The CDR3 has 16 residues. Germline CDR1 is SGHTA and CDR2 is FQGTGA. CDR3 region: CASSPGRRNGAGELFF. The DNA for the CDR3 is TGTGCCAGCAGCCCCGGACGCCGGAATGGCGCCGGGGAGCTGTTTTTT.

The V gene is TRBV11-3, the J gene TRBJ2-3, with 12 bases that match TRBD2. Trimming took 5 bases from V and 2 from J; bases not matched to a gene: 5. Per germline, CDR1 SGHNT and CDR2 YENEEA. The CDR3 runs 16 residues. The CDR3 sequence is CASSLTSGSPTDTQYF. The DNA of the CDR3 is TGTGCCAGCAGCCTGACTAGCGGGAGCCCCACAGATACGCAGTATTTT.

V usage is TRBV27 and J usage is TRBJ1-5; the D is unclear. The CDR3 contains 12 residues. Trimming removed 5 bases from V and 1 base from J, with 3 bases in between. Per germline, CDR1 MNHEY and CDR2 SMNVEV (reference sequence). CDR3 in DNA: TGTGCCAGCAGTCCGAGCAATCAGCCCCAGCATTTT. Protein sequence: CASSPSNQPQHF.

This chain links TRBV30 with TRBJ2-1; TRBD2 matches 9 bases. CDR3 length equals 14 residues. Germline CDR1 reads GTSNPN; CDR2 reads SVGIG (reference sequence). The V segment lost 2 bases and the J segment 4 bases; nucleotides outside the gene matches: 3. CDR3 protein: CAWSRGREYNEQFF. The DNA of the CDR3 is TGTGCCTGGAGTCGCGGGAGGGAATACAATGAGCAGTTCTTC. The whole variable domain, filled in from reference TRBV30 and TRBJ2-1, reads SQTIHQWPATLVQPVGSPLSLECTVEGTSNPNLYWYRQAAGRGLQLLFYSVGIGQISSEVPQNLSASRPQDRQFILSSKKLLLSDSGFYLCAWSRGREYNEQFFGPGTRLTVL.

The chain uses TRBV5-6 and TRBJ2-5; tentative D call: TRBD1 (6 bases). The CDR3 contains 17 residues. The V gene lost 1 base and the J gene lost 4 bases, with 20 bases spanning the gap. Germline-derived CDR1 and CDR2 are SGHDT and YYEEEE. CDR3 sequence: CASSLFLPGDLGETQYF. Here the CDR3 DNA reads TGTGCCAGCAGCTTGTTTTTGCCAGGGGACCTTGGAGAGACCCAGTACTTC.

The chain recombines TRBV5-1 with TRBJ2-1, with D unclear. There are 13 residues in the CDR3. V gave up 4 bases and J gave up 8 bases, with 13 bases separating them. Germline values: CDR1 SGHRS, CDR2 YFSETQ. CDR3 protein: CASSRAPRDEQFF. The CDR3 bases are TGCGCCAGCAGCCGAGCCCCTAGGGATGAGCAGTTCTTC.

The chain carries TRBV11-1 and TRBJ1-1; D unresolved. The ends were cut back, 5 bases at V and 1 base at J, with 14 bases in the middle. Germline lookup yields CDR1 SGHAT and CDR2 FQDESV (reference sequence). The CDR3 totals 15 residues. The CDR3 region has the DNA TGTGCCAGCAGCCCCCCCGGTACGGCGAACACTGAAGCTTTCTTT. Encoded protein: CASSPPGTANTEAFF.

To note about this clone: Other nucleotide sequences from this sample produce the same CDR3. The V gene is TRBV6-5, the J gene TRBJ2-2; a weak D match, TRBD2 (6 bases). CDR3 length: 15 residues. Germline V gene lookup returns CDR1 MNHEY and CDR2 SVGAGI. Deletions cut 0 bases from V and 5 bases from J, with 10 bases between. In nucleotides, the CDR3 is TGTGCCAGCAGTTACTCGAACGGGGGAACCGGGGAGCTGTTTTTT. It codes for CASSYSNGGTGELFF.

The J gene is TRBJ2-3, the V gene TRBV7-2, with unresolved D. Per germline, CDR1 SGHTA and CDR2 FQGNSA. The germline V and J ends were trimmed by 3 bases and 4 bases, with 14 bases remaining between them. CDR3 size: 15 residues. The CDR3: CASSFQTRKSDTQYF. The CDR3 nucleotides are TGTGCCAGCAGCTTCCAGACCAGAAAATCAGATACGCAGTATTTT.

The chain has TRBV29-1 and TRBJ2-7, with 14 bases lining up with TRBD2. Trimming removed 4 bases from V and 7 bases from J; junction bases left unmatched: 6. Germline V gives CDR1 SQVTM, CDR2 ANQGSEA. The CDR3 contains 14 residues. DNA of the CDR3: TGCAGCGTTGGAGGGACTAGCGGGAGTTATGAGCAGTACTTC. It specifies CSVGGTSGSYEQYF.

A few counts support this clone. The chain is built from TRBV29-1 and TRBJ1-2; no definite D call. Trimming stripped 7 bases from V and 8 bases from J, with 11 bases between. CDR1 and CDR2 (germline): SQVTM, ANQGSEA. The CDR3 sequence is 10 residues long. CDR3 bases: TGCAGCGCAGACACTGACGGCTACACCTTC. Protein: CSADTDGYTF.

V gene TRBV15 combines with J gene TRBJ1-2; D is perhaps TRBD1 (6 bases). Trimming stripped 8 bases from V and 4 bases from J, with 11 bases between. The CDR3 covers 12 residues. In germline, CDR1 is LNHNV, CDR2 YYDKDF (reference sequence). The CDR3 DNA reads TGTGCCACCCGAACAGGGATCTATGGCTACACCTTC. This encodes CATRTGIYGYTF.

The sample holds a few counts of this clone. The J gene is TRBJ2-7, the V gene TRBV2; D not resolved. V shed 3 bases and J shed 3 bases, with 6 bases lying between them. The CDR3 consists of 12 residues. CDR1 is SNHLY, CDR2 FYNNEI, per germline. The CDR3 spells CASSDHHYEQYF. The CDR3 DNA reads TGTGCCAGCAGTGACCATCACTACGAGCAGTACTTC. Full variable domain (missing parts from reference TRBV2 and TRBJ2-7): EPEVTQTPSHQVTQMGQEVILRCVPISNHLYFYWYRQILGQKVEFLVSFYNNEISEKSEIFDDQFSVERPDGSNFTLKIRSTKLEDSAMYFCASSDHHYEQYFGPGTRLTVT.

The V and J genes are TRBV28 and TRBJ1-4; D not resolved. CDR1 and CDR2 (germline): MDHEN, SYDVKM. This CDR3 has 14 amino acids. Trimming stripped 7 bases from V and 6 bases from J, with 15 bases between. CDR3 sequence: CASTPPGRDEKLFF. DNA of the CDR3: TGTGCCAGCACCCCGCCCGGCCGGGATGAAAAACTGTTTTTT.

This chain connects TRBV5-1 to TRBJ2-2, with D possibly matching TRBD2 (6 bases). Germline V gene sequence: CDR1 SGHRS, CDR2 YFSETQ. The V and J ends lost 4 bases and 6 bases respectively, with 13 bases between them. CDR3 length: 14 amino acids. This CDR3 reads CASSLGPGAGELFF. The CDR3, as DNA: TGCGCCAGCAGCCTGGGCCCGGGGGCCGGGGAGCTGTTTTTT.